The clone carrying this T cell receptor beta chain has more than one count but fewer than ten. What it recognizes is unknown. The germline CDR1 and CDR2 sequences are MGHDK and SYGVNS. The CDR3 extends over 12 amino acids. Trimming shortened V by 3 bases and J by 4 bases, and 4 bases separated the two germline ends. PCR amplification relied on 60 Vbeta primers (plus 13 Jbeta primers). Produced via immunoSEQ multiplex PCR; TCRdb's table is partial and in-frame only. The sample carries about 150,000 clones, over 70% recorded once. The sample is drawn from a study of cytomegalovirus exposure and HLA in healthy donors. Overall study findings and caveats: Association of a missense DCLRE1C variant with TCR beta V- and J-gene trimming was reported in a later analysis.

This chain links TRBV25-1 with TRBJ2-1, with D unclear. The source of this sequence is a man aged 30 to 39 in good health and CMV-seropositive. Source material: PBMCs. CDR3 residues: CASSELYNEQFF. The DNA of the CDR3 is TGTGCCAGCAGTGAGCTATACAATGAGCAGTTCTTC.